Following are 16 T cell receptor beta chains from one sample sequenced in a study of T cells in Graves' hyperthyroidism and ophthalmopathy. From RNA transcripts, TCR beta CDR3 regions were amplified. RT-PCR in the first round (using the HTBI primer set) targeted the TCR CDR3. TCRdb re-derived calls from the multiplex PCR reads in MiXCR, one entry per CDR3 protein. The sample consists of 350,000 or so distinct CDR3 sequences, roughly 18% of them appearing once. The material sequenced was blood. The receptors here all came from a woman aged 50 to 65 with Graves' hyperthyroidism.

This chain joins TRBV20-1 and TRBJ2-4; D may be TRBD2 (6 bases). CDR1 is DFQATT and CDR2 is SNEGSKA in the germline V gene (reference sequence). The length of the CDR3 is 11 residues. The V and J ends lost 1 base and 13 bases respectively, with 11 bases between them. The CDR3 here is CSARGSAGQYF. The CDR3 DNA follows: TGCAGTGCTAGAGGCAGTGCGGGGCAGTACTTC.

The chain links TRBV6-2 or TRBV6-3 to TRBJ1-6, with TRBD1 as a possible D gene (5 bases). Trimming removed 6 bases at V and 0 bases at J, with 15 bases between. From germline, CDR1 is MNHEY and CDR2 SVGEGT. The CDR3 length is 17 residues. This chain's CDR3 is CASSWDHLGSYNSPLHF. As DNA, the CDR3 is TGTGCCAGCAGCTGGGACCATCTTGGCTCCTATAATTCACCCCTCCACTTT.

This clonotype was recorded many times. The chain employs TRBV11-2 and TRBJ2-7; the D gene is possibly TRBD2 (5 bases). V lost 0 bases to trimming and J lost 0 bases, with 9 bases between them. The CDR3 totals 15 residues. Germline V gives CDR1 SGHAT, CDR2 FQNNGV. CDR3 in DNA: TGTGCCAGCAGCTTAGAGGGTAGCGCCTCCTACGAGCAGTACTTC. It specifies CASSLEGSASYEQYF.

The chain has TRBV5-6 and TRBJ2-3, with 10 nucleotides matching TRBD1. The CDR3 covers 15 residues. Germline lookup yields CDR1 SGHDT and CDR2 YYEEEE. V trimming: 4 bases; J trimming: 6 bases; junction bases outside the gene matches: 8. The CDR3 is CASSPDRGRRDTQYF. The CDR3 DNA is TGTGCCAGCAGCCCTGACAGGGGGCGCCGGGATACGCAGTATTTT.

The chain employs TRBV30 and TRBJ1-1; D is perhaps TRBD1 (6 bases). Germline-derived CDR1 and CDR2 are GTSNPN and SVGIG (reference sequence). The CDR3 is made up of 14 amino acids. V lost 0 bases and J 5 bases, leaving 13 bases between the germline ends. CDR3 coding DNA: TGTGCCTGGAGTGTAGGGGGGGCGCGAACTGAAGCTTTCTTT. It yields the protein CAWSVGGARTEAFF. The whole variable domain, filled in from reference TRBV30 and TRBJ1-1, reads SQTIHQWPATLVQPVGSPLSLECTVEGTSNPNLYWYRQAAGRGLQLLFYSVGIGQISSEVPQNLSASRPQDRQFILSSKKLLLSDSGFYLCAWSVGGARTEAFFGQGTRLTVV.

A few counts support this clonotype. The V gene is TRBV5-1, the J gene TRBJ1-1; D perhaps matches TRBD1 (5 bases). The CDR3 runs 16 residues. Germline assignment: CDR1 SGHRS and CDR2 YFSETQ. Trimming cost V 1 base and J 1 base, with 14 bases left between them. The CDR3 coding sequence is TGCGCCAGCAGCTTGTCAGGGCAAGCTTCGAACACTGAAGCTTTCTTT. It encodes CASSLSGQASNTEAFF.

This clonotype was seen at least ten times. The chain employs TRBV2 and TRBJ2-7, with 10 bases that match TRBD2. The germline CDR1 and CDR2 sequences are SNHLY and FYNNEI. CDR3 length: 14 amino acids. The V and J ends lost 3 bases and 4 bases, in that order; junction bases with no gene match: 3. The CDR3 bases are TGTGCCAGCAGTGATCGAGCGGGAGGGTACGAGCAGTACTTC. Translation: CASSDRAGGYEQYF.

The table lists this clonotype with many counts. The V gene is TRBV28, the J gene TRBJ1-2; weak D call: TRBD1 (5 bases). The CDR3 loop spans 13 amino acids. Germline values: CDR1 MDHEN, CDR2 SYDVKM. V was clipped by 4 bases and J by 4 bases, with 10 bases between them. CDR3 sequence reads: CASSSGAGYGYTF. The CDR3 region has the DNA TGTGCCAGCAGTTCCGGGGCAGGCTATGGCTACACCTTC.

This clonotype was found a few times. The genes are TRBV11-2 and TRBJ2-5; 10 bases match TRBD2. The germline V gene encodes CDR1 SGHAT and CDR2 FQNNGV. The CDR3 totals 19 residues. The trim removed 1 base at V and 1 base at J, leaving 12 bases unmatched. Written as DNA, the CDR3 is TGTGCCAGCAGCTTAGGTGTGGGCAGCGGGGGGGCCCTCCAAGAGACCCAGTACTTC. Residues: CASSLGVGSGGALQETQYF.

This clonotype was seen many times. This chain uses TRBV18 with TRBJ1-2; 11 positions match TRBD1. The germline gives CDR1 KGHSH, CDR2 LQKENI. The CDR3 has 15 amino acids. The V and J ends lost 2 bases and 7 bases, in that order; junction bases with no gene match: 6. The CDR3 is CASSPRDRGISGYTF. DNA of the CDR3: TGTGCCAGCTCACCAAGGGACAGGGGGATTAGTGGCTACACCTTC.

This clonotype was counted only a few times. It may be a read error: a sequence one base away is much more abundant. The chain combines TRBV2 with TRBJ2-7; maybe TRBD2 (6 bases). V lost 2 bases and J lost 7, with 18 bases in between. The CDR3 has 15 amino acids. CDR1 is SNHLY, CDR2 FYNNEI, per germline. The CDR3 nucleotides read TGTGCCAGCAGTGAATTTGCGGGATCCTTCTGGGAGCAGTACTTC. Translating gives CASSEFAGSFWEQYF.

V gene TRBV11-2 combines with J gene TRBJ1-3; maybe TRBD1 (5 bases). The V end lost 5 bases, the J end lost 0 bases, and 20 bases lay between the germline ends. In germline, CDR1 is SGHAT, CDR2 FQNNGV. CDR3 size: 18 residues. The CDR3 reads CASSTKTVSPFSGNTIYF. CDR3 DNA sequence: TGTGCCAGCAGCACCAAGACAGTCTCACCCTTCTCTGGAAACACCATATATTTT. The whole variable domain, filled in from reference TRBV11-2 and TRBJ1-3, reads EAGVAQSPRYKIIEKRQSVAFWCNPISGHATLYWYQQILGQGPKLLIQFQNNGVVDDSQLPKDRFSAERLKGVDSTLKIQPAKLEDSAVYLCASSTKTVSPFSGNTIYFGEGSWLTVV.

The chain uses TRBV20-1 and TRBJ2-1; D might be TRBD1 or TRBD2, each matching 5 bases. This CDR3 has 12 amino acids. V lost 3 bases to trimming and J lost 7 bases, with 10 bases between them. The germline gives CDR1 DFQATT, CDR2 SNEGSKA (reference sequence). CDR3 in DNA: TGCAGTGCTAGTAATTGGGGGAATGAGCAGTTCTTC. It yields the protein CSASNWGNEQFF.

This clonotype has ten or more counts. The chain links TRBV30 to TRBJ2-4; 9 nucleotides line up with TRBD2. The V segment lost 0 bases and the J segment 6 bases; nucleotides outside the gene matches: 9. The CDR3 has 16 residues. The germline V gene encodes CDR1 GTSNPN and CDR2 SVGIG (reference sequence). The CDR3 sequence is CAWSVRLAGGGNIQYF. The CDR3 DNA follows: TGTGCCTGGAGTGTAAGGTTGGCGGGAGGGGGAAACATTCAGTACTTC.

V usage is TRBV6-1 and J usage is TRBJ1-4, with no clear D. The CDR3 is 14 amino acids. The germline V gene encodes CDR1 MNHNS and CDR2 SASEGT. Deletions cut 10 bases from V and 6 bases from J, with 18 bases between. CDR3 protein: CATASGGRDEKLFF. Written as DNA, the CDR3 is TGTGCCACCGCTTCAGGAGGGAGGGATGAAAAACTGTTTTTT.

The chain joins TRBV3-1 to TRBJ1-4, with D possibly TRBD1 on 6 matching bases. Trimming took off 8 bases at V and 8 bases at J, with 15 bases between the two ends. CDR3 length equals 13 residues. Germline CDR1 reads LGHDT; CDR2 reads YNNKEL (reference sequence). The CDR3: CASAWGAREKLFF. DNA of the CDR3: TGTGCCAGCGCCTGGGGGGCTCGGGAAAAACTGTTTTTT.